This T cell receptor (beta chain) was captured in a study of cytomegalovirus exposure and HLA in healthy donors. Whole-study findings and limits: The study carried out a later analysis of TCR beta sequences. It associated some 17,000 of them with specific HLA alleles at a false discovery rate of 0.05. Reportedly, cytomegalovirus status was diagnosed with high sensitivity and specificity. Usually a TCR sequence was rare, but some public TCRs were found in many donors.

Donors showed nominal health when sampled, although they likely had unrecorded immune exposures. PCR involved 60 Vbeta and 13 Jbeta primers. TCRdb's copy holds only in-frame clones and misses some; the assay was immunoSEQ multiplex PCR. This repertoire shows about 190,000 clones, 75% to 90% found once; its top ten account for 6.3%. Note on this clone: Its antigen is not identified.

CDR1 is MNHEY and CDR2 is SVGAGI in the germline V gene. V was clipped by 0 bases and J by 4 bases, with 6 bases between them. The length of the CDR3 is 13 residues. Specimen: PBMCs. The chain joins TRBV6-5 to TRBJ1-1, with D uncertain. The clonotype originates from a middle-aged man in good health and CMV-seropositive. The CDR3 spells CASSYSSVTEAFF. The DNA for the CDR3 is TGTGCCAGCAGTTACTCCTCAGTCACTGAAGCTTTCTTT.